The clone carrying this TCR beta chain was counted between two and nine times. Its antigen is still unknown. These data belong to a study of blood T cells in healthy people across ages. It was with a sample-barcoded 5' primer and a J-beta primer mix that a second PCR of about 7 to 12 cycles was run. TCRdb reprocessed the 5' RACE reads with MiXCR, giving one entry per CDR3 protein. Here the sample spans about 780,000 distinct CDR3 sequences, 46% being singletons. Broader study findings: Age brought a roughly linear fall in TCR beta diversity measured per million T cells.

They isolated at least 6 million PBMCs from each sample. Extractions gave at least 5.5 micrograms of total RNA per sample. J was trimmed by 6 bases and V by 2 bases; bases with no gene match: 7. Germline loops: CDR1 SGHTA, CDR2 FQGNSA. The CDR3 has 16 amino acids. Material: blood. The clonotype originates from an elderly man in good health. This chain joins TRBV7-2 and TRBJ1-6; TRBD1 matches 7 bases. The CDR3 coding sequence is TGTGCCAGCAGCTTAAACCCGACAGGGAGTAATTCACCCCTCCACTTT. Its translation: CASSLNPTGSNSPLHF.